Listed here is a single T cell receptor beta chain. Its antigen remains unknown. This sample is drawn from a study of T cell responses to AZD1222 COVID-19 vaccine. Study context: Second doses were pooled across both intervals (about 4 or about 12 weeks). Points from the study as a whole: In a largely white British group with more females than males, clonal diversity was possibly underestimated. Two doses of AZD1222 preceded a rise in Spike-specific TCR breadth and depth.

The CDR3 runs to 15 residues. V lost 1 base to trimming and J lost 0 bases; unmatched junction nucleotides: 0. Germline CDR1 and CDR2: LGHDT and YNNKEL (reference sequence). TCRdb's table, derived via immunoSEQ multiplex PCR, lists solely in-frame clones and lacks some. The repertoire holds 100,000 to 150,000 clones, around nine tenths seen once, with approximately 6% in the top ten. The genes are TRBV3-1 (or the pseudogene TRBV3-2) and TRBJ2-1; 7 bases align to TRBD2. Sequencing used peripheral blood, obtained on day 0 of AZD1222 vaccination. The clonotype was recovered from an adult in good health. The CDR3, as DNA: TGTGCCAGCAGCCAAGCGGGGGGCTCCTACAATGAGCAGTTCTTC. Protein: CASSQAGGSYNEQFF.